The 18 T cell receptor beta chains below come from one sample, sequenced in a study of vaccination effects on CD4 cells after COVID-19. CD4+ T cell isolation took place after about nine days of culture. Participants received two doses of either the BNT162b2 or mRNA-1273 vaccine. Clones were read by immunoSEQ multiplex PCR, and TCRdb kept only the in-frame ones, dropping some. The data hold around 47,000 clones, with approximately 70% observed a single time. Their antigen targets remain unknown. The source was CD4+ T cells from PBMCs cultured without peptide, collected after COVID-19 vaccination. All receptors derive from a human donor who received a COVID-19 vaccine.

The CDR3 loop is CASSLEARASGNTIYF. The CDR3 DNA is TGTGCCAGCAGCTTAGAGGCCAGGGCCTCTGGAAACACCATATATTTT. V gene TRBV7-9 combines with J gene TRBJ1-3; tentative D call: TRBD1 (5 bases). Germline values: CDR1 SEHNR, CDR2 FQNEAQ (reference sequence). The germline V and J ends were trimmed by 1 base and 0 bases, with 10 bases remaining between them. CDR3 length: 16 residues.

The J gene is TRBJ1-4, the V gene TRBV18; 10 bases are a match to TRBD1. The CDR3 totals 16 residues. V shed 3 bases, J shed 8 bases, and the junction held 9 bases outside the gene matches. Germline values: CDR1 KGHSH, CDR2 LQKENI. Here the CDR3 DNA reads TGTGCCAGCTCACCCAGGCCGGGACAGGGGTACGAAAAACTGTTTTTT. Its translation is CASSPRPGQGYEKLFF.

This clone has a single count. The rearrangement joins TRBV5-1 to TRBJ2-5; TRBD2 might be the D (7 bases). The V end lost 0 bases, the J end lost 1 base, and 13 bases lay between the germline ends. This CDR3 comprises 16 residues. Germline CDR1 SGHRS, CDR2 YFSETQ. CDR3 in DNA: TGCGCCAGCAGCTTGGCGGGGGGCGGGGGCCAAGAGACCCAGTACTTC. It translates to CASSLAGGGGQETQYF.

The genes are TRBV3-1 (or the pseudogene TRBV3-2) and TRBJ2-1; a weak D match, TRBD2 (5 bases). Germline lookup yields CDR1 LGHDT and CDR2 YNNKEL (reference sequence). Trimming removed 0 bases from V and 8 bases from J, with 11 bases in between. CDR3 length equals 14 residues. The chain's CDR3 is CASSQERGRYEQFF. In DNA form, the CDR3 reads TGTGCCAGCAGCCAAGAGCGAGGGCGCTATGAGCAGTTCTTC.

Comments on this clone: The junction differs from germline at one of its ends, possibly a read error. V is TRBV27 and J is TRBJ1-5, with 7 bases aligning to TRBD1. Germline V gives CDR1 MNHEY, CDR2 SMNVEV (reference sequence). This CDR3 spans 15 amino acids. The CDR3 region has the DNA TGTGCCAGCAGTTCCGGGACAGCCCTAAATCGGCCCCAGCATTTT. Encoded protein: CASSSGTALNRPQHF.

This clone was counted only a few times. This chain connects TRBV10-1 to TRBJ2-1, with D perhaps matching TRBD2 (5 bases). Trimming shortened V by 5 bases and J by 0 bases, and 5 bases separated the two germline ends. This CDR3 region has 13 residues. From germline, CDR1 is WNHNN and CDR2 SYGVQD (reference sequence). The CDR3 nucleotides read TGCGCCAGCAGTAGCGGCTCCTACAATGAGCAGTTCTTC. It yields the protein CASSSGSYNEQFF.

The chain links TRBV25-1 to TRBJ1-4; D not resolved. This CDR3 is 13 amino acids long. CDR1 MGHDK and CDR2 SYGVNS come from the germline V gene. The V end was cut by 5 bases, the J end by 4 bases, with 8 bases between. This CDR3 reads CASSRQNNEKLFF. CDR3 bases: TGTGCCAGCAGTCGTCAGAATAATGAAAAACTGTTTTTT.

This chain connects TRBV18 to TRBJ1-5, with no clear D. V was trimmed by 3 bases and J by 3 bases, leaving 15 bases between them. CDR3 length equals 16 residues. The germline gives CDR1 KGHSH, CDR2 LQKENI. CDR3 in amino acids: CASSPRAGLLNQPQHF. DNA of the CDR3: TGTGCCAGCTCACCCCGGGCAGGCCTACTCAATCAGCCCCAGCATTTT.

This clone was seen a handful of times. The CDR3 region is CASRTSGENNEQFF. Written as DNA, the CDR3 is TGCGCCAGCCGGACTAGCGGGGAGAACAATGAGCAGTTCTTC. The rearrangement uses TRBV5-1 and TRBJ2-1; 12 nucleotides agree with TRBD2. CDR1 is SGHRS and CDR2 is YFSETQ in the germline V gene. The CDR3 is made up of 14 amino acids. After removal of 7 bases from V and 5 bases from J, the junction contained 4 bases not matched to a gene.

The V and J genes are TRBV5-4 and TRBJ2-7; D is perhaps TRBD2 (6 bases). V was clipped by 5 bases and J by 2 bases, with 8 bases between them. CDR3 length equals 12 residues. CDR1 is SGHNT and CDR2 is YYREEE in the germline V gene (reference sequence). The CDR3 bases are TGTGCCAGCAGGGCGGGACCCTACGAGCAGTACTTC. It codes for CASRAGPYEQYF. Full variable domain (remainder filled in from reference TRBV5-4 and TRBJ2-7): ETGVTQSPTHLIKTRGQQVTLRCSSQSGHNTVSWYQQALGQGPQFIFQYYREEENGRGNFPPRFSGLQFPNYSSELNVNALELDDSALYLCASRAGPYEQYFGPGTRLTVT.

V gene TRBV6-6 combines with J gene TRBJ1-6, with D perhaps matching TRBD1 (6 bases). The CDR3 has 15 amino acids. V was cut by 8 bases and J by 9 bases, with 20 bases left in between. The germline CDR1 and CDR2 sequences are MNHNY and SVGAGI (reference sequence). The CDR3 loop reads CASLKEWGAGSPLHF. The CDR3 nucleotides read TGTGCCAGCCTAAAAGAATGGGGGGCTGGTTCACCCCTCCACTTT.

The CDR3 loop is CASSQDPSGTDLDTQYF. CDR3 sequence (DNA): TGTGCCAGCAGCCAAGACCCTAGCGGGACGGATTTAGATACCCAGTACTTC. The genes are TRBV3-1 (or the pseudogene TRBV3-2) and TRBJ2-5; TRBD2 agrees at 9 bases. The CDR3 contains 17 residues. V gave up 0 bases and J gave up 8 bases; unmatched junction bases: 13. Germline loops: CDR1 LGHDT, CDR2 YNNKEL (reference sequence).

The chain joins TRBV10-3 to TRBJ2-7; weak D call: TRBD2 (5 bases). Germline V gives CDR1 ENHRY, CDR2 SYGVKD. The CDR3 runs 13 residues. V lost 5 bases and J 0 bases, leaving 8 bases between the germline ends. Here the CDR3 reads CAISIGSSYEQYF. CDR3 bases: TGTGCCATCAGTATAGGGAGCTCCTACGAGCAGTACTTC.

The J gene is TRBJ2-7, the V gene TRBV6-5; tentatively, D is TRBD1 (6 bases). Between the trimmed V and J ends, which lost 0 bases and 3 bases, there was a span of 12 bases. The length of the CDR3 is 15 residues. The germline gives CDR1 MNHEY, CDR2 SVGAGI. The CDR3 sequence is CASSYSDSWSYEQYF. CDR3 nucleotide sequence: TGTGCCAGCAGTTACTCGGACAGCTGGAGCTACGAGCAGTACTTC.

The chain is built from TRBV5-6 and TRBJ2-5, with D hard to call. Trimming shortened V by 2 bases and J by 2 bases, and 7 bases separated the two germline ends. Looked up from germline, CDR1 is SGHDT and CDR2 is YYEEEE. The CDR3 has 13 residues. This CDR3 reads CASSFYSQETQYF. CDR3 in DNA: TGTGCCAGCAGCTTTTACAGTCAAGAGACCCAGTACTTC.

The chain couples TRBV11-2 to TRBJ1-2; 10 bases agree with TRBD1. The V and J ends lost 5 bases and 2 bases, in that order; junction bases with no gene match: 8. The CDR3 covers 16 residues. Per the germline V gene, CDR1 is SGHAT and CDR2 is FQNNGV. The CDR3 spells CASSAIRDRGNYGYTF. In nucleotides, the CDR3 is TGTGCCAGCAGCGCGATTCGGGACAGGGGCAACTATGGCTACACCTTC.

The CDR3 loop is CASSLAQANYGYTF. In DNA form, the CDR3 reads TGTGCCAGCAGCTTAGCACAGGCTAACTATGGCTACACCTTC. The genes are TRBV7-9 and TRBJ1-2; TRBD1 might be the D (5 bases). The CDR3 contains 14 residues. CDR1 and CDR2 (germline): SEHNR, FQNEAQ (reference sequence). The V and J ends lost 0 bases and 0 bases respectively, with 5 bases between them.

The chain uses TRBV27 and TRBJ1-4; no reliable D call. The germline CDR1 and CDR2 sequences are MNHEY and SMNVEV (reference sequence). CDR3 length equals 14 residues. V lost 5 bases, J lost 1 base, and 8 bases lay in between. The CDR3 DNA follows: TGTGCCAGCAGTACGCAGAGAACTAATGAAAAACTGTTTTTT. Translated: CASSTQRTNEKLFF.